The subject of this entry is one T cell receptor (beta chain). Followed longitudinally, the Seattle patients had been enrolled during active infection. The record originates from a study of blood T cell repertoires in COVID-19. Background on the study: There were acute and convalescent COVID-19 samples, and they came from the United States, Italy and Spain.

Original data processing: Cell counts per sample came from amplifying reference gene primers. Data came from immunoSEQ multiplex PCR; TCRdb stores just in-frame clones and leaves some out. That table furnishes V, J and clone size, whereas the DNA furnished D and trimming. The sample yields about 370,000 clones, around 92% seen once. The CDR3 has 15 residues. Trimming shortened V by 6 bases and J by 1 base, and 15 bases separated the two germline ends. The germline gives CDR1 MNHEY, CDR2 SVGEGT. Sequenced input: peripheral blood. The rearrangement uses TRBV6-2 or TRBV6-3 and TRBJ1-2; D is unclear. This receptor was identified in a woman in her 30s with COVID-19, enrolled during active disease. The CDR3 coding sequence is TGTGCCAGCAGCCGTACCCCGGGAATTAACTATGGCTACACCTTC. This encodes CASSRTPGINYGYTF.